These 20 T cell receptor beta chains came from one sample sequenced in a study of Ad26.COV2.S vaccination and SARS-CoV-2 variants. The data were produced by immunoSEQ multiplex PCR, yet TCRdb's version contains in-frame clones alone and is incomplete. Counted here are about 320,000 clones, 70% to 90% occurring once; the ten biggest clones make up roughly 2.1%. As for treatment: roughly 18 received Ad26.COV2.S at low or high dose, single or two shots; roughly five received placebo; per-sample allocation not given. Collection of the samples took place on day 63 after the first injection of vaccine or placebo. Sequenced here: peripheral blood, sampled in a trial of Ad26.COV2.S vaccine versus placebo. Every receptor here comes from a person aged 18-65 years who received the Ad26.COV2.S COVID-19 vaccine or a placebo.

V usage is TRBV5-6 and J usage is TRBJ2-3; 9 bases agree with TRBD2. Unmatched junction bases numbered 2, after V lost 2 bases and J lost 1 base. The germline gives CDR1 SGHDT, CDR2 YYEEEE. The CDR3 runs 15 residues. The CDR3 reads CASSLERGGTDTQYF. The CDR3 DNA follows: TGTGCCAGCAGCTTAGAGCGGGGGGGCACAGATACGCAGTATTTT.

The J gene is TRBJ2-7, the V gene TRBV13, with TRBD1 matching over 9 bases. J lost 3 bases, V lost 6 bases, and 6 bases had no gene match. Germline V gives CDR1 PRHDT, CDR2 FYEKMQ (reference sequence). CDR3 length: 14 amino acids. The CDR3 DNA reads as TGTGCCAGCAGGCCCGGACAGGGGATCTACGAGCAGTACTTC. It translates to CASRPGQGIYEQYF.

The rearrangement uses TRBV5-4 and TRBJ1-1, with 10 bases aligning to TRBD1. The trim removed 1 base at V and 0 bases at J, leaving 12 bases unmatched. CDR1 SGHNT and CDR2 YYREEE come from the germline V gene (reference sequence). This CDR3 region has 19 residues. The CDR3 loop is CASSLNFRGTGDLNTEAFF. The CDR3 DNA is TGTGCCAGCAGCTTGAATTTCCGGGGGACAGGGGACTTGAACACTGAAGCTTTCTTT.

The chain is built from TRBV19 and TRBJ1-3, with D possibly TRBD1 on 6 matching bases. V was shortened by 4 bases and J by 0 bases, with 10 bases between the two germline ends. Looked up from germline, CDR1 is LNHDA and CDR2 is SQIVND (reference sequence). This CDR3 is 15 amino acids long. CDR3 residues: CASSTTGASGNTIYF. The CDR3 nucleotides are TGTGCCAGTAGTACGACAGGCGCCTCTGGAAACACCATATATTTT.

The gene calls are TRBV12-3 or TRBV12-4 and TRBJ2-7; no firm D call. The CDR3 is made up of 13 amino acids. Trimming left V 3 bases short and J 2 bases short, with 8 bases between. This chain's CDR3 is CASSFRAAYEQYF. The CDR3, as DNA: TGTGCCAGCAGTTTTAGGGCCGCCTACGAGCAGTACTTC.

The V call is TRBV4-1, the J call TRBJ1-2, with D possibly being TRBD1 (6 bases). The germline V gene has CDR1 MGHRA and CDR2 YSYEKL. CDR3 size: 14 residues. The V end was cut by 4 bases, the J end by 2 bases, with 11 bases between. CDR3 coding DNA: TGCGCCAGCAGCCCTCGGACAGCGAACTATGGCTACACCTTC. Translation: CASSPRTANYGYTF.

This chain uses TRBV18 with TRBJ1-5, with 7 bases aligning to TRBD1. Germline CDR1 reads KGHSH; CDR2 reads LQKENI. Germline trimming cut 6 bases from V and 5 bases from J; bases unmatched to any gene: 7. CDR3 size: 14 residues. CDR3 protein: CASSADRTYQPQHF. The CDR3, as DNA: TGTGCCAGCTCCGCGGACAGGACCTATCAGCCCCAGCATTTT.

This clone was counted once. The CDR3 here is CASSLDRGQDTGELFF. The CDR3 nucleotides are TGCGCCAGCAGTCTGGACAGGGGGCAGGACACCGGGGAGCTGTTTTTT. This chain uses TRBV5-1 with TRBJ2-2; TRBD1 matches 11 bases. The CDR3 extends over 16 amino acids. The germline V gene encodes CDR1 SGHRS and CDR2 YFSETQ. Unmatched junction bases numbered 6, after V lost 5 bases and J lost 3 bases.

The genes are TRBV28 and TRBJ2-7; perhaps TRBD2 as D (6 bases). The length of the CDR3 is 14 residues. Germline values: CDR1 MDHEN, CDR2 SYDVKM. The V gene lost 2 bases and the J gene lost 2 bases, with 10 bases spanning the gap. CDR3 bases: TGTGCCAGCAGTTTAATGGAGGGCACCTACGAGCAGTACTTC. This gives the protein CASSLMEGTYEQYF.

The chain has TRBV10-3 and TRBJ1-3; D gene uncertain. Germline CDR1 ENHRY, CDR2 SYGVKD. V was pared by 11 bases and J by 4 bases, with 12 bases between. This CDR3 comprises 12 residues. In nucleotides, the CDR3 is TGTGCCTCACGCCTGGGGGGAAACACCATATATTTT. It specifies CASRLGGNTIYF.

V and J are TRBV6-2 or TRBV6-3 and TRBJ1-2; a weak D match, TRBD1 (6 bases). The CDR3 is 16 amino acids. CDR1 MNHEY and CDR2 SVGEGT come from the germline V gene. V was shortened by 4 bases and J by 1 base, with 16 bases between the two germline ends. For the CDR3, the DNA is TGTGCCAGCAGTTTGCCTTCGGACAGATATAACTATGGCTACACCTTC. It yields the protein CASSLPSDRYNYGYTF.

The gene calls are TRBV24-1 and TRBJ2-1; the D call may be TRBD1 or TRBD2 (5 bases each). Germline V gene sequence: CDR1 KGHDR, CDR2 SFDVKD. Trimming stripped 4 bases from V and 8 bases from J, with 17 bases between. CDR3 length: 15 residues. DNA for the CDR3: TGTGCCACCAGTGACCCCGGGCAGGGAGACGATGAGCAGTTCTTC. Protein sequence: CATSDPGQGDDEQFF.

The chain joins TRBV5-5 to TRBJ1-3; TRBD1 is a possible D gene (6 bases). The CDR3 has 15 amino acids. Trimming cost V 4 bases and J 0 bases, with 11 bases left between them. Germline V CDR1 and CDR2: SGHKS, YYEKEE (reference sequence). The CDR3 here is CASSNDRNSGNTIYF. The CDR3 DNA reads TGTGCCAGCAGCAACGACAGGAACTCTGGAAACACCATATATTTT.

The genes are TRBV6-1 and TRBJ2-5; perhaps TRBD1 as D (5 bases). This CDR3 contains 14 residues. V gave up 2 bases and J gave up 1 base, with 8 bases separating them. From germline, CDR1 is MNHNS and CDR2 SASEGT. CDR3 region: CASSEQGIQETQYF. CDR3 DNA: TGTGCCAGCAGTGAACAGGGAATCCAAGAGACCCAGTACTTC.

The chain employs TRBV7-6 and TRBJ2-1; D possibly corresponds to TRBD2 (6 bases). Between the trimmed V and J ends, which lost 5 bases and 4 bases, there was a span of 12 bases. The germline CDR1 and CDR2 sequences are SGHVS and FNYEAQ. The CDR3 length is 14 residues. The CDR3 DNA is TGTGCCAGCAGCACTGGGGGGACGTACAATGAGCAGTTCTTC. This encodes CASSTGGTYNEQFF.

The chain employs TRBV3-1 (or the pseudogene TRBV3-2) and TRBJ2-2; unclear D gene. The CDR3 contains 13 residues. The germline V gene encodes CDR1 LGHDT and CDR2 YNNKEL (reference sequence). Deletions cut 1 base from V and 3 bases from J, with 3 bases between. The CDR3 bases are TGTGCCAGCAGCCAAGTGGACACCGGGGAGCTGTTTTTT. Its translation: CASSQVDTGELFF.

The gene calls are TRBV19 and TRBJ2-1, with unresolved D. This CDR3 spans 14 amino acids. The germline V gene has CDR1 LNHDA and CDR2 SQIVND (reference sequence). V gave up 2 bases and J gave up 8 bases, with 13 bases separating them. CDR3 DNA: TGTGCCAGTAGTATAAGGCAGGCGGTAGATGAGCAGTTCTTC. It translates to CASSIRQAVDEQFF. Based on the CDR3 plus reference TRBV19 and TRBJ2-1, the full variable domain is DGGITQSPKYLFRKEGQNVTLSCEQNLNHDAMYWYRQDPGQGLRLIYYSQIVNDFQKGDIAEGYSVSREKKESFPLTVTSAQKNPTAFYLCASSIRQAVDEQFFGPGTRLTVL.

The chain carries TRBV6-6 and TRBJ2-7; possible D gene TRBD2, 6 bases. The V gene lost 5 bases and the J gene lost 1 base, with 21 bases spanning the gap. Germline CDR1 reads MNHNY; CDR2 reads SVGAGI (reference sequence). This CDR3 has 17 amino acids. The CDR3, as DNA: TGTGCCAGCAGTCCCGGGGGACCGAGAGCGGGTTCCTACGAGCAGTACTTC. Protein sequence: CASSPGGPRAGSYEQYF.

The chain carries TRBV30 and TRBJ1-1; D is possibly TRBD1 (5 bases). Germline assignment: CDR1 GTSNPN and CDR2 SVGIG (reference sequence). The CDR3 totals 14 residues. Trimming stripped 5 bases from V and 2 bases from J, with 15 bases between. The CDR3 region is CAWAIFGGNTEAFF. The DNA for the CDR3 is TGTGCCTGGGCGATATTCGGGGGAAACACTGAAGCTTTCTTT.

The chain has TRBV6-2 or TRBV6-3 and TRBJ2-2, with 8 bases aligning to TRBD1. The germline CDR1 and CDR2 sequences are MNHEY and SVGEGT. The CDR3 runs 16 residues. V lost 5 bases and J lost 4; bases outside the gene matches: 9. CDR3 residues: CASSQQGAQFTGELFF. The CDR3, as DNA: TGTGCCAGCAGTCAGCAGGGGGCCCAGTTCACCGGGGAGCTGTTTTTT.